Ten or more counts support the clone carrying this TCR beta chain. Its antigen is not identified. The data were obtained in a study of T cell repertoires in cytomegalovirus infection. Study as a whole: It can be stated that public TCR beta signatures indicated CMV infection as well as a matching HLA type. Overall study findings and caveats: Carriage of CMV together with the relevant HLA was identifiable through cumulative public TCR beta family frequency. What dominated the ex vivo response were HLA-C-restricted CMV-specific TCR beta clonotypes.

TCRdb recomputed calls from the reads with MiXCR, one row per CDR3 protein. The sample includes about 110,000 distinct CDR3 sequences, about 9.4% seen only once; the top ten take around a third. This CDR3 region has 14 residues. The V end was cut by 7 bases, the J end by 7 bases, with 17 bases between. This TCR was sampled from a human donor in good health (CMV status not recorded). Some clones in this sample may be carry-over from other donors' samples. The chain recombines TRBV12-3 or TRBV12-4 with TRBJ2-1; D is undetermined. Sequencing was carried out using PBMCs, sequenced either directly or after in vitro stimulation (not recorded which). Here the CDR3 DNA reads TGTGCCAGCACCCGCCCACCGGTCGAAAATGAGCAGTTCTTC. This encodes CASTRPPVENEQFF.